A selection of T cell receptor beta chains follows, all from one sample in a study of CD8 T cells in ankylosing spondylitis. One entry per CDR3 protein, called by TCRdb with MiXCR from the 5' RACE reads. The data show 100,000 or so distinct CDR3 sequences, 24% seen once. The sample taken for sequencing was synovial fluid, either unsorted or a sorted T cell fraction (not recorded which). These receptors came from a male donor with ankylosing spondylitis. Each CDR3 is given with its conserved first and last residue. Each record gives: clone size, J gene, V gene, D gene, CDR3 DNA, CDR3 protein. D genes are given only for firm matches. Rows give clone size only sometimes, using once, few, many, or a class for an expanded clone.

>few|TRBJ2-5|TRBV7-9|NA
TGTGCCAGCAGCTTAGGATGGGGAGGAGAAGAGACCCAGTACTTC
CASSLGWGGEETQYF
>NA|TRBJ2-5|TRBV5-1|NA
TGCGCCAGCAGCTTTTATCGGATAACCGCAGAAGAGACCCAGTACTTC
CASSFYRITAEETQYF
>NA|TRBJ2-2|TRBV6-2/TRBV6-3|TRBD1
TGTGCCAGCAGTCCACCGGGACAGAGCACCGGGGAGCTGTTTTTT
CASSPPGQSTGELFF
>NA|TRBJ1-5|TRBV6-1|TRBD1
TGTGCCAGCAGTGAAGTAAGGGGGCCTCTCAATCAGCCCCAGCATTTT
CASSEVRGPLNQPQHF
>many|TRBJ2-1|TRBV20-1|TRBD2
TGCAGTGCGCTGGTGGCTAGCGGGAGTTATAATGAGCAGTTCTTC
CSALVASGSYNEQFF
>NA|TRBJ2-1|TRBV11-3|TRBD2
TGTGCCAGCAGCCCTATCCTAGCGGGAGAGCAGTTCTTC
CASSPILAGEQFF
>NA|TRBJ1-1|TRBV5-1|TRBD1
TGCGCCAGCAGCCCGGGACAGGGGGTTCGGACTGAAGCTTTCTTT
CASSPGQGVRTEAFF
>many|TRBJ1-1|TRBV15|TRBD1
TGTGCCACCAGCAGAGTAGACAGGGACGGCGCTGAAGCTTTCTTT
CATSRVDRDGAEAFF
>few|TRBJ1-1|TRBV3-1|TRBD1
TGTGCCAGCAGCCCTTCCCTGAAACGACAGGGTCCTGAAGCTTTCTTT
CASSPSLKRQGPEAFF
>NA|TRBJ2-2|TRBV20-1|TRBD2
TGCAGTGCTAGAGCGCTAGCGGCCGGGGAGCTGTTTTTT
CSARALAAGELFF
>NA|TRBJ2-5|TRBV5-1|NA
TGCGCCAGCAGCTCAGGAACGCAAGAGACCCAGTACTTC
CASSSGTQETQYF
>NA|TRBJ1-4|TRBV13|NA
TGTGCCAGCAGCTTAGGGGGGATGAGCGAAAAACTGTTTTTT
CASSLGGMSEKLFF
>many|TRBJ2-5|TRBV29-1|NA
TGCAGCGTTGGTGGCATCCAAGAGACCCAGTACTTC
CSVGGIQETQYF
>few|TRBJ2-1|TRBV20-1|TRBD2
TGCAGTGCCCCCGGACTAGCGGGAGTCAATGAGCAGTTCTTC
CSAPGLAGVNEQFF
>NA|TRBJ2-6|TRBV20-1|TRBD1
TGCAGTGCTAGAGTTCGTTTAGGACAGGAGAACTCTGGGGCCAACGTCCTGACTTTC
CSARVRLGQENSGANVLTF
>NA|TRBJ2-1|TRBV11-2|NA
TGTGCCAGCAGCTTAGATTACTCGCGGCCCTACAATGAGCAGTTCTTC
CASSLDYSRPYNEQFF
>few|TRBJ2-1|TRBV21-1|NA
TGTGGGGACTGGAGCGTCCCGGTTAGCTCCTACAATGAGCAGTTCTTC
CGDWSVPVSSYNEQFF
>NA|TRBJ2-5|TRBV3-1|NA
TGTGCCAGCAGCCAAGATGGCAGGGCGGGAGAGACCCAGTACTTC
CASSQDGRAGETQYF
>few|TRBJ2-7|TRBV5-1|TRBD1
TGCGCCAGCAGCTTGATAAGCACCGGGACAGGGGTTTACGAGCAGTACTTC
CASSLISTGTGVYEQYF
>few|TRBJ2-3|TRBV5-1|NA
TGCGCCAGCAGCCCCTTTCCGGGCACAGATACGCAGTATTTT
CASSPFPGTDTQYF
>few|TRBJ2-7|TRBV7-2|NA
TGTGCCAGCAGCTTCTCTGGCGGGGAACCTTACGAGCAGTACTTC
CASSFSGGEPYEQYF
>NA|TRBJ2-2|TRBV27|NA
TGTGCCAGCCGCTCCGCCAGGAACACCGGGGAGCTGTTTTTT
CASRSARNTGELFF
>NA|TRBJ2-1|TRBV5-5|NA
TGTGCCAGCAGCTTGGTGTATGAAAGCAATGAGCAGTTCTTC
CASSLVYESNEQFF
>many|TRBJ1-5|TRBV5-1|NA
TGCGCCAGCAGCTTGGATCCGGGTTTGGGCAATCAGCCCCAGCATTTT
CASSLDPGLGNQPQHF
>NA|TRBJ2-1|TRBV29-1|NA
TGCAGCCAAAGTGGGACCTACAATGAGCAGTTCTTC
CSQSGTYNEQFF
>few|TRBJ2-7|TRBV10-2|NA
TGCGCCAGCACCCCGACACCTTCGTGGGAGCAGTACTTC
CASTPTPSWEQYF
>few|TRBJ2-6|TRBV5-1|NA
TGCGCCAGCAGCTTGGATCAAATAACCTCGTCCGTCCTGACTTTC
CASSLDQITSSVLTF
>few|TRBJ2-5|TRBV3-1|NA
TGTGCCAGCAGCCAAGAACGCGGGAACGCCGAGGAGACCCAGTACTTC
CASSQERGNAEETQYF
>NA|TRBJ2-7|TRBV12-3/TRBV12-4|NA
TGTGCCAGCAGGGCGCAGATGGTCGGGGAGCAGTACTTC
CASRAQMVGEQYF
>NA|TRBJ2-3|TRBV20-1|TRBD2
TGCAGTGCTAGAGGTCAGCGGGGGCACACAGATACGCAGTATTTT
CSARGQRGHTDTQYF
>few|TRBJ2-2|TRBV15|NA
TGTGCCACCAGCAACGGATTGAACACCGGGGAGCTGTTTTTT
CATSNGLNTGELFF
>NA|TRBJ2-7|TRBV12-3/TRBV12-4|TRBD2
TGTGCCAGCAGTTTCGGGGGGTGGGAGCAGTACTTC
CASSFGGWEQYF
>NA|TRBJ2-5|TRBV12-3/TRBV12-4|TRBD1
TGTGCCAGCAGTTTCCGGGACAGAGCTCAAGAGACCCAGTACTTC
CASSFRDRAQETQYF
>NA|TRBJ1-4|TRBV3-1|NA
TGTGCCAGCAGCCAAGATCGGGGGGCTGGAACTAATGAAAAACTGTTTTTT
CASSQDRGAGTNEKLFF
>many|TRBJ1-6|TRBV20-1|TRBD1
TGCAGTGCTAGAGACCCATGGGGGAACAGGGGTACACCCCTCCACTTT
CSARDPWGNRGTPLHF
>few|TRBJ2-3|TRBV29-1|NA
TGCAGCGTTGAAAGGACAGCTAGCACAGATACGCAGTATTTT
CSVERTASTDTQYF
>NA|TRBJ1-4|TRBV5-6|NA
TGTGCCAGCAGCTTGGTAGACACACGATCGGAAAAACTGTTTTTT
CASSLVDTRSEKLFF
>NA|TRBJ2-3|TRBV7-2|TRBD2
TGTGCCAGCAGCCAGACTAGCGGGAGGGCCTCAAATACGCAGTATTTT
CASSQTSGRASNTQYF
>NA|TRBJ2-3|TRBV18|TRBD1
TGTGCCAGCTCACCGAACAGGGGCGCAGATACGCAGTATTTT
CASSPNRGADTQYF
>few|TRBJ2-3|TRBV20-1|NA
TGCAGTGCTGGGCGGCAGTCCACAGATACGCAGTATTTT
CSAGRQSTDTQYF
>NA|TRBJ2-3|TRBV20-1|NA
TGCAGTGCTAGTATACAGTCCCGGAGGACAGATACGCAGTATTTT
CSASIQSRRTDTQYF
>few|TRBJ1-1|TRBV13|NA
TGTGCCAGCAGCATAACAGGGAAAACTGAAGCTTTCTTT
CASSITGKTEAFF
>NA|TRBJ2-3|TRBV5-1|NA
TGCGCCAGCACCCCCCAGGGCACAGATACGCAGTATTTT
CASTPQGTDTQYF
>once|TRBJ1-1|TRBV10-2|TRBD1
TGCGCCAGCAGGGACAGGGACATGAACACTGAAGCTTTCTTT
CASRDRDMNTEAFF
>NA|TRBJ2-2|TRBV24-1|TRBD2
TGTGCCACCAGTGAACCCGGGACTAGCGTCACCGGGGAGCTGTTTTTT
CATSEPGTSVTGELFF
>few|TRBJ2-3|TRBV20-1|NA
TGCAGTGCTAGGCAAGACTACTTAAGCACAGATACGCAGTATTTT
CSARQDYLSTDTQYF
>NA|TRBJ2-1|TRBV10-1|NA
TGCGCCAGCAGTGAGCCGGGCTCGAGCTCCTACAATGAGCAGTTCTTC
CASSEPGSSSYNEQFF
>NA|TRBJ2-3|TRBV19|NA
TGTGCCAGTAGTATTGCAGCAGGGAGGATTTCAACGGATACGCAGTATTTT
CASSIAAGRISTDTQYF
>NA|TRBJ1-2|TRBV3-1|NA
TGTGCCAGCAGCCATGTTGACGGTGGCTACACCTTC
CASSHVDGGYTF
>few|TRBJ2-3|TRBV11-2|NA
TGTGCCAGCAGCCCCCTCGGGGGAACGGGGGTAGATACGCAGTATTTT
CASSPLGGTGVDTQYF
>NA|TRBJ1-1|TRBV29-1|NA
TGCAGCGTTGTGAGAACAGGGACTATGAACACTGAAGCTTTCTTT
CSVVRTGTMNTEAFF
>NA|TRBJ1-1|TRBV12-3/TRBV12-4|NA
TGTGCCAGCCTGCAGGGAGGGGGTACTGAAGCTTTCTTT
CASLQGGGTEAFF